Ten or more counts support the clone carrying this T cell receptor (beta chain). Trimming stripped 1 base from V and 1 base from J, with 7 bases between. Germline V gene lookup returns CDR1 LGHDT and CDR2 YNNKEL (reference sequence). CDR3 length equals 14 residues. TCRdb reprocessed the RACE reads via MiXCR and lists one record per CDR3 protein. The sample shows 110,000 to 150,000 distinct CDR3 sequences, about 11% of them seen only once. Time point indicated: patch test 2, 6 weeks after DPC sensitization. Treatment reported: therapeutic diphenylcyclopropenone sensitization with weekly scalp DPC. This record comes from a study of human T cells and chemical hapten exposure.

The sequence derives from a woman in her 50s with alopecia areata. Some clones in this sample may be carry-over from other donors' samples. V and J are TRBV3-1 and TRBJ1-1, with D unclear. Sequences were derived from whole blood, sampled in connection with sensitization to the hapten diphenylcyclopropenone (DPC). This chain's CDR3 is CASSQAGRNTEAFF. Here the CDR3 DNA reads TGTGCCAGCAGCCAAGCGGGCAGGAACACTGAAGCTTTCTTT. Combining the CDR3 with reference TRBV3-1 and TRBJ1-1 gives the whole variable domain DTAVSQTPKYLVTQMGNDKSIKCEQNLGHDTMYWYKQDSKKFLKIMFSYNNKELIINETVPNRFSPKSPDKAHLNLHINSLELGDSAVYFCASSQAGRNTEAFFGQGTRLTVV.